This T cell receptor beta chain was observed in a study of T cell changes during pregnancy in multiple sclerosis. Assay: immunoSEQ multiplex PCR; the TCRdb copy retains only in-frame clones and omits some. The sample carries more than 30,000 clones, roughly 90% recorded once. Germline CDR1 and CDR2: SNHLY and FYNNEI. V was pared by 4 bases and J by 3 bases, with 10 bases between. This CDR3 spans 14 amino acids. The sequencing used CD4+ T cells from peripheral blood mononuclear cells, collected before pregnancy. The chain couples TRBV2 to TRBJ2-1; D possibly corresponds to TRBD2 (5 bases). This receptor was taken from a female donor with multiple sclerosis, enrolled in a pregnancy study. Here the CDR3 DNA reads TGTGCCAGCAGTGGACGAGGGTACTACAATGAGCAGTTCTTC. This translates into CASSGRGYYNEQFF.